One and the same sample provided the 22 T cell receptor beta chains below, sequenced in a study of blood T cell repertoires in COVID-19. Produced via immunoSEQ multiplex PCR; TCRdb's table is partial and in-frame only. The sample lists around 12,000 clones; roughly 89% were seen once. Material: peripheral blood. The source is a woman in her fifties or sixties with active COVID-19.

The V gene is TRBV4-1, the J gene TRBJ1-1, with 10 bases aligning to TRBD1. J gave up 3 bases and V 5 bases, and 15 bases lay outside the gene matches. Germline V gene sequence: CDR1 MGHRA, CDR2 YSYEKL. This CDR3 has 18 amino acids. CDR3 region: CASSRPGRQGAQDTEAFF. CDR3 coding DNA: TGCGCCAGCAGCAGACCCGGGAGACAGGGGGCGCAGGACACTGAAGCTTTCTTT.

This clone was seen only once. The chain recombines TRBV5-1 with TRBJ2-5; 11 nucleotides agree with TRBD1. Germline assignment: CDR1 SGHRS and CDR2 YFSETQ. This CDR3 is built from 14 residues. Trimming at V came to 4 bases and at J to 5 bases, leaving 4 bases not matched to a gene. CDR3 sequence: CASSPGTGGETQYF. The CDR3 coding sequence is TGCGCCAGCAGCCCCGGGACAGGGGGGGAGACCCAGTACTTC.

J is TRBJ1-1 and V is TRBV5-1; D remains ambiguous. Per the germline V gene, CDR1 is SGHRS and CDR2 is YFSETQ. The V end lost 0 bases, the J end lost 6 bases, and 9 bases lay between the germline ends. This CDR3 comprises 13 residues. The CDR3 nucleotides read TGCGCCAGCAGCTTGGGAGGTAGAGCTGAAGCTTTCTTT. Amino acids: CASSLGGRAEAFF.

The chain combines TRBV19 with TRBJ2-1, with a weak D call TRBD2 (6 bases). Germline V gives CDR1 LNHDA, CDR2 SQIVND (reference sequence). The CDR3 totals 13 residues. V was trimmed by 6 bases and J by 13 bases, leaving 19 bases between them. The CDR3 sequence is CASSNTGTPIQFF. CDR3 nucleotides: TGTGCCAGTAGCAACACCGGGACTCCGATTCAGTTCTTC.

V and J are TRBV19 and TRBJ1-1; 9 positions match TRBD1. V lost 7 bases and J lost 0; bases outside the gene matches: 12. Germline values: CDR1 LNHDA, CDR2 SQIVND (reference sequence). CDR3 length: 17 residues. As DNA, the CDR3 is TGTGCCAGTACTCCTGAAAGAAGGGACAGGGTGAACACTGAAGCTTTCTTT. This gives the protein CASTPERRDRVNTEAFF.

V usage is TRBV5-1 and J usage is TRBJ2-3; 8 nucleotides match TRBD2. The V segment lost 4 bases and the J segment 5 bases; nucleotides outside the gene matches: 6. The CDR3 is 14 amino acids. The germline gives CDR1 SGHRS, CDR2 YFSETQ. This CDR3 is CASSATSVRDTQYF. The CDR3 DNA reads as TGCGCCAGCAGCGCGACTAGCGTAAGAGATACGCAGTATTTT.

The genes are TRBV5-1 and TRBJ2-1; TRBD2 agrees at 7 bases. The germline CDR1 and CDR2 sequences are SGHRS and YFSETQ. CDR3 length: 14 amino acids. The V and J ends lost 6 bases and 2 bases, in that order; junction bases with no gene match: 5. CDR3 bases: TGCGCCAGCACTAGGGGAGGGGCCTACAATGAGCAGTTCTTC. This codes for CASTRGGAYNEQFF.

The rearrangement links TRBV29-1 to TRBJ1-2; tentative D call: TRBD1 (5 bases). Germline values: CDR1 SQVTM, CDR2 ANQGSEA. The CDR3 spans 13 residues. V lost 3 bases to trimming and J lost 5 bases, with 13 bases between them. The CDR3 nucleotides are TGCAGCGTTGAGCCCTCCGGGGGATATGGCTACACCTTC. It specifies CSVEPSGGYGYTF.

The rearrangement joins TRBV5-1 to TRBJ1-1; D perhaps matches TRBD1 (5 bases). Germline CDR1 SGHRS, CDR2 YFSETQ. The V and J ends lost 2 bases and 1 base respectively, with 15 bases between them. This CDR3 has 16 residues. CDR3 DNA sequence: TGCGCCAGCAGCTTTAGGCAGGGTGTCACGAACACTGAAGCTTTCTTT. Its protein is CASSFRQGVTNTEAFF.

The chain recombines TRBV6-5 with TRBJ2-3; 11 positions agree with TRBD2. Germline lookup yields CDR1 MNHEY and CDR2 SVGAGI. The CDR3 is made up of 15 amino acids. J gave up 5 bases and V 5 bases, and 6 bases lay outside the gene matches. The CDR3 here is CASSLDSGRVDTQYF. For the CDR3, the DNA is TGTGCCAGCAGTCTTGATAGCGGGAGGGTAGATACGCAGTATTTT.

This clone came up once. The chain has TRBV12-3 or TRBV12-4 and TRBJ1-2, with D perhaps TRBD1 (5 bases). V shed 7 bases and J shed 5 bases, with 8 bases lying between them. The CDR3 runs 11 residues. This CDR3 is CASTGLYGYTF. CDR3 DNA: TGTGCCAGCACAGGGCTATATGGCTACACCTTC.

This clone turned up a few times. V gene TRBV5-5 combines with J gene TRBJ2-4; 10 bases agree with TRBD1. The germline CDR1 and CDR2 sequences are SGHKS and YYEKEE (reference sequence). Trimming cost V 1 base and J 1 base; bases outside gene matches: 5. The CDR3 extends over 17 amino acids. The CDR3 loop reads CASSLSGQGEAKNIQYF. The CDR3 DNA is TGTGCCAGCAGCTTGTCTGGACAGGGGGAGGCCAAAAACATTCAGTACTTC.

The chain employs TRBV18 and TRBJ2-1, with a tentative D call TRBD1 (5 bases). This CDR3 has 17 residues. The ends were cut back, 4 bases at V and 0 bases at J, with 16 bases in the middle. Germline CDR1 KGHSH, CDR2 LQKENI. CDR3 DNA: TGTGCCAGCTCACTACCACCAGGGCGTAGCTCCTACAATGAGCAGTTCTTC. Translation gives CASSLPPGRSSYNEQFF. Full variable domain (outside the CDR3, taken from reference TRBV18 and TRBJ2-1): NAGVMQNPRHLVRRRGQEARLRCSPMKGHSHVYWYRQLPEEGLKFMVYLQKENIIDESGMPKERFSAEFPKEGPSILRIQQVVRGDSAAYFCASSLPPGRSSYNEQFFGPGTRLTVL.

J is TRBJ1-5 and V is TRBV10-3, with D possibly TRBD1 on 6 matching bases. This CDR3 spans 13 amino acids. V was shortened by 4 bases and J by 6 bases, with 10 bases between the two germline ends. Per germline, CDR1 ENHRY and CDR2 SYGVKD. This CDR3 reads CAISGDNSQPQHF. DNA for the CDR3: TGTGCCATCAGTGGGGACAACAGTCAGCCCCAGCATTTT.

The chain carries TRBV29-1 and TRBJ2-3; D is uncertain. V was trimmed by 5 bases and J by 3 bases, leaving 6 bases between them. From germline, CDR1 is SQVTM and CDR2 ANQGSEA. The CDR3 runs 11 residues. CDR3 region: CSVPKTDTQYF. In nucleotides, the CDR3 is TGCAGCGTTCCCAAAACAGATACGCAGTATTTT.

This chain connects TRBV9 to TRBJ1-2, with D possibly being TRBD1 (5 bases). With 0 bases removed from V and 9 bases from J, the gap between germline ends came to 12 bases. This CDR3 contains 13 residues. Germline V gene lookup returns CDR1 SGDLS and CDR2 YYNGEE. In DNA, the CDR3 is TGTGCCAGCAGCGTAGATGGGGGAGGAAGCTACACCTTC. It is translated as CASSVDGGGSYTF. The entire variable domain, with the rest obtained from reference TRBV9 and TRBJ1-2, is as follows: DSGVTQTPKHLITATGQRVTLRCSPRSGDLSVYWYQQSLDQGLQFLIQYYNGEERAKGNILERFSAQQFPDLHSELNLSSLELGDSALYFCASSVDGGGSYTFGSGTRLTVV.

V is TRBV27 and J is TRBJ1-1; 7 nucleotides agree with TRBD1. V was clipped by 4 bases and J by 0 bases; unmatched bases: 11. Germline V lookup: CDR1 MNHEY, CDR2 SMNVEV (reference sequence). The CDR3 has 17 amino acids. The CDR3 DNA follows: TGTGCCAGCAGTTCCACCCCGGGACAGCTAATGAACACTGAAGCTTTCTTT. Protein product: CASSSTPGQLMNTEAFF.

The CDR3 nucleotides are TGTGCCAGCAGCCATCCGACAGGAGCTGAAGCTTTCTTT. Its protein is CASSHPTGAEAFF. The chain uses TRBV3-1 (or the pseudogene TRBV3-2) and TRBJ1-1; D is possibly TRBD1 (6 bases). CDR1 is LGHDT, CDR2 YNNKEL, per germline (reference sequence). The V end was cut by 3 bases, the J end by 6 bases, with 11 bases between. The CDR3 totals 13 residues.

The chain links TRBV9 to TRBJ2-4, with 7 bases lining up with TRBD2. J was trimmed by 7 bases and V by 3 bases; bases with no gene match: 10. CDR3 length: 15 amino acids. From germline, CDR1 is SGDLS and CDR2 YYNGEE. The CDR3 spells CASSAPGGGGNIQYF. The CDR3 DNA reads TGTGCCAGCAGCGCGCCGGGAGGCGGTGGCAACATTCAGTACTTC.

The V and J genes are TRBV6-5 and TRBJ2-5; 8 nucleotides agree with TRBD1. Trimming at V came to 6 bases and at J to 4 bases, leaving 7 bases not matched to a gene. The CDR3 is made up of 14 amino acids. Germline V lookup: CDR1 MNHEY, CDR2 SVGAGI. The CDR3 bases are TGTGCCAGCAGCGCTGACAGGGGCTCAGAGACCCAGTACTTC. The encoded protein is CASSADRGSETQYF.

The chain employs TRBV21-1 and TRBJ2-2; the D call in the table, TRBD1, was not verified against the DNA. TRBV21-1 is a listed pseudogene. This CDR3 is 15 amino acids long. The CDR3 DNA reads as TGTGCCAGCAGCGACCGCTACAGAACACCCGGGGAGCTGTTTTTT. Amino acid sequence: CASSDRYRTPGELFF.

This rearrangement joins TRBV27 to TRBJ2-3, with 7 nucleotides matching TRBD1. J gave up 3 bases and V 10 bases, and 10 bases lay outside the gene matches. Germline V gene sequence: CDR1 MNHEY, CDR2 SMNVEV (reference sequence). The CDR3 length is 14 residues. The CDR3 sequence: CATGPRGRTDTQYF. The CDR3 DNA reads as TGTGCCACTGGTCCGAGGGGGCGTACAGATACGCAGTATTTT.